This T cell receptor beta chain is from a study of blood T cell repertoires in COVID-19 (dated by TCRdb to about 2020). Turning to the overall study: The collaborator samples originated in the United States, Italy and Spain and spanned the acute and convalescent phases of COVID-19. The sample metadata nearly always contained a de-identified subject ID, COVID-19 status, age in years and sex. Samples came from the ongoing ImmuneRACE study (first 160 participants) plus 1,254 subjects from 6 global collaborators. Deeply sampled blood TCRbeta repertoires from subjects exposed to, actively infected with, or recovered from COVID-19 were included in the dataset. HLA class I and class II types, where available, came from metadata supplied by the sample provider rather than from assay-based typing. A freely available public database, intended as a resource for researchers studying the immune response to SARS-CoV-2, is where the repertoires were released. The prospective study material was composed of cDNA or gDNA derived from T cells, B-cell-depleted T cells, or PBMCs.

Enrolling through a virtual design, the prospective study's participants ranged in age from roughly 18 to 90 years and lived across some 23 United States geographic areas. In the prospective study, cohorts were assigned on the basis of participant-reported clinical history obtained from a screening survey and a study questionnaire. ImmuneRACE Cohort 3 recovered participants were defined by two consecutive negative NP/OP PCR tests, healthcare professional clearance, or symptom resolution. Each participant in the prospective study had whole blood, serum and a nasopharyngeal or oropharyngeal swab collected by mobile phlebotomists. Additional blood draws and questionnaires over an approximately two-month period could optionally be provided by prospective study participants. Prospective study blood samples were shipped either frozen or at room temperature before DNA extraction. The immunoSEQ Assay, a bias-controlled multiplex PCR, was used to amplify TCRbeta CDR3 regions from genomic DNA. In the source study's methods: The number of nucleated cells in each sample was estimated by amplification of reference gene primers within the assay. To quantify the absolute abundance of each unique TCRbeta CDR3 rearrangement, sequence reads were collapsed and filtered. Productive Simpson clonality was computed per sample as the square root of Simpson's diversity index over productive rearrangements. TCRdb retrieved this table from immuneACCESS and kept in-frame rearrangements only. Not all clones are present; in checked studies, unresolved V genes account for under half, and no reason is known for the remainder. The D gene and trimming were derived from the DNA, and the V and J assignments and clone size from that table. Here the sample has nearly 200,000 clones; around 81% occur a single time. The ten largest clones add up to roughly 7% of the sample.

To note about this clone: The antigen it binds to is not known. The sample holds no much larger clone one base away, and base qualities are not on file.

According to the germline V gene (reference sequence), CDR1 reads WNHNN and CDR2 reads SYGVQD. Relative to germline, V is 4 bases shorter and J is 0 bases shorter, with 4 bases between their ends. CDR3 length: 14 amino acids, cysteine to phenylalanine. Only CDR3 DNA is held: 42 bases, read in frame from base 1. What the authors observed across the whole study: The quantity of clinical and demographic metadata differed by source and by participant and was supplied without curation.

Recombination linked TRBV10-1 to TRBJ2-6, with no reliable assignment of the D segment. The receptor comes from a man aged 35 to 55 who had recovered from COVID-19. Sequenced sample: PBMCs or T cells enriched from blood (not recorded which). The CDR3 loop reads CASSAGSGANVLTF. The bases are TGCGCCAGCAGTGCCGGCTCTGGGGCCAACGTCCTGACTTTC.